These 17 T cell receptor beta chains originate from one sample sequenced in a study of control samples from healthy donors and cancer patients. The repertoire was sequenced with immunoSEQ multiplex PCR; TCRdb's copy has only in-frame clones and lacks some. The table lists under 90,000 clones, around 94% of them singletons, with approximately 5.8% in the top ten. Source material: blood. Receptor source: a woman aged 60 to 75 in good health.

The V gene is TRBV5-1, the J gene TRBJ2-2, with 8 bases lining up with TRBD1. The J segment lost 6 bases and the V segment lost 1 base, leaving 8 bases of the junction unmatched. Germline assignment: CDR1 SGHRS and CDR2 YFSETQ. The CDR3 loop spans 16 amino acids. CDR3 amino acids: CASSLRGAGGPGELFF. CDR3 in DNA: TGCGCCAGCAGCTTGCGAGGGGCAGGGGGCCCCGGGGAGCTGTTTTTT.

The chain carries TRBV9 and TRBJ2-2, with D perhaps TRBD1 or TRBD2 (5 bases each). This CDR3 is 16 amino acids long. Trimming pared 4 bases from V and 4 bases from J, leaving 17 bases between. Germline lookup yields CDR1 SGDLS and CDR2 YYNGEE. CDR3 bases: TGTGCCAGCAGCTTCAGGGACCCGAGCGTCACCGGGGAGCTGTTTTTT. Translating gives CASSFRDPSVTGELFF.

The chain uses TRBV6-6 and TRBJ1-6, with D maybe TRBD1 (6 bases). Germline CDR1 reads MNHNY; CDR2 reads SVGAGI (reference sequence). Trimming stripped 7 bases from V and 7 bases from J, with 14 bases between. CDR3 size: 14 residues. CDR3 sequence: CASTLDSQNSPLHF. The CDR3 DNA reads as TGTGCCAGCACCTTGGACAGTCAAAATTCACCCCTCCACTTT.

This rearrangement joins TRBV5-4 to TRBJ2-3; no reliable D call. Germline lookup yields CDR1 SGHNT and CDR2 YYREEE (reference sequence). V lost 1 base, J lost 2 bases, and 11 bases lay in between. CDR3 size: 15 residues. The CDR3 bases are TGTGCCAGCAGCTTGTCAGCGTACTACACAGATACGCAGTATTTT. This sequence encodes CASSLSAYYTDTQYF.

This clone was observed a single time. The J gene is TRBJ1-6, the V gene TRBV6-5; weak D call: TRBD1 (6 bases). Germline lookup yields CDR1 MNHEY and CDR2 SVGAGI. The V gene lost 6 bases and the J gene lost 0 bases, with 6 bases spanning the gap. The length of the CDR3 is 14 residues. CDR3 sequence reads: CASRGGSYNSPLHF. The DNA of the CDR3 is TGTGCCAGCAGAGGGGGCTCCTATAATTCACCCCTCCACTTT.

V is TRBV28 and J is TRBJ1-3; tentative D call: TRBD1 (6 bases). Trimming cost V 8 bases and J 2 bases, with 16 bases left between them. The CDR3 consists of 15 residues. Germline CDR1 MDHEN, CDR2 SYDVKM. CDR3 loop: CASSTPSGAGNTIYF. CDR3 nucleotide sequence: TGTGCCAGCTCTACCCCATCAGGGGCTGGAAACACCATATATTTT.

The genes are TRBV4-1 and TRBJ2-7; TRBD1 matches 9 bases. Unmatched junction bases numbered 11, after V lost 0 bases and J lost 2 bases. This CDR3 has 18 residues. CDR1 MGHRA and CDR2 YSYEKL come from the germline V gene. DNA of the CDR3: TGCGCCAGCAGCCAAGAGACTACAACCGGGACAGGGCCCTACGAGCAGTACTTC. Translating it yields CASSQETTTGTGPYEQYF.

This chain joins TRBV27 and TRBJ1-2; D is uncertain. The CDR3 extends over 14 amino acids. The V end lost 3 bases, the J end lost 8 bases, and 16 bases lay between the germline ends. Germline V lookup: CDR1 MNHEY, CDR2 SMNVEV (reference sequence). CDR3 bases: TGTGCCAGCAGTTTTTCCCGGGCAGTGGGGGGCTACACCTTC. Translation: CASSFSRAVGGYTF.

This chain links TRBV7-2 with TRBJ2-5; 7 nucleotides agree with TRBD1. The CDR3 consists of 15 residues. Germline V gene lookup returns CDR1 SGHTA and CDR2 FQGNSA. J was trimmed by 5 bases and V by 5 bases; bases with no gene match: 11. For the CDR3, the DNA is TGTGCCAGCAGCCCGGCCGACAGGGCGGGCGAGACCCAGTACTTC. Translated: CASSPADRAGETQYF.

This chain links TRBV27 with TRBJ1-5; D is ambiguous. This CDR3 contains 13 residues. With 2 bases removed from V and 5 bases from J, the gap between germline ends came to 7 bases. Germline lookup yields CDR1 MNHEY and CDR2 SMNVEV (reference sequence). The CDR3 here is CASSLLADQPQHF. CDR3 in DNA: TGTGCCAGCAGTTTACTCGCCGATCAGCCCCAGCATTTT.

In its sample, this clone was seen once. The chain carries TRBV7-9 and TRBJ1-4; the D gene is possibly TRBD1 (5 bases). Germline lookup yields CDR1 SEHNR and CDR2 FQNEAQ (reference sequence). This CDR3 spans 13 amino acids. The V end was cut by 1 base, the J end by 7 bases, with 7 bases between. The CDR3 protein is CASSLGGTEKLFF. CDR3 bases: TGTGCCAGCAGCTTAGGGGGGACTGAAAAACTGTTTTTT.

The DNA for the CDR3 is TGTGCCAGCCGCGGGGCCGGGACAGACCCCGGCGAGCAGTACTTC. It codes for CASRGAGTDPGEQYF. This rearrangement joins TRBV18 to TRBJ2-7; possibly TRBD1 for D (7 bases). Germline V lookup: CDR1 KGHSH, CDR2 LQKENI. CDR3 length: 15 amino acids. Trimming left V 8 bases short and J 6 bases short, with 23 bases between.

The gene calls are TRBV19 and TRBJ2-6; D not resolved. V lost 7 bases, J lost 3 bases, and 4 bases lay in between. CDR3 length: 12 residues. CDR1 and CDR2 (germline): LNHDA, SQIVND (reference sequence). Written as DNA, the CDR3 is TGTGCCAGTAAAATTGGGGCCAACGTCCTGACTTTC. Amino acids: CASKIGANVLTF.

Note on this clone: The same CDR3 also results from other DNA sequences found in this sample. The rearrangement uses TRBV12-3 or TRBV12-4 and TRBJ2-7; D is ambiguous. V lost 1 base and J 3 bases, leaving 1 base between the germline ends. This CDR3 is built from 11 residues. CDR3 bases: TGTGCCAGCAGTTTAGGCTACGAGCAGTACTTC. This translates into CASSLGYEQYF.

V gene TRBV6-5 combines with J gene TRBJ1-5, with 8 nucleotides matching TRBD1. V lost 6 bases, J lost 0 bases, and 1 base stayed unmatched. Looked up from germline, CDR1 is MNHEY and CDR2 is SVGAGI. CDR3 length: 14 amino acids. CDR3 sequence: CASRTGDSNQPQHF. DNA for the CDR3: TGTGCCAGCAGGACAGGGGATAGCAATCAGCCCCAGCATTTT.

The genes are TRBV12-3 or TRBV12-4 and TRBJ2-7, with D unresolved. Trimming left V 6 bases short and J 0 bases short, with 6 bases between. This CDR3 has 12 residues. The CDR3 is CASSQHSYEQYF. In nucleotides, the CDR3 is TGTGCCAGCAGCCAGCACTCCTACGAGCAGTACTTC.

The rearrangement uses TRBV5-1 and TRBJ2-2; 7 nucleotides match TRBD1. The ends lost 4 bases at V and 2 bases at J; junction bases unmatched: 5. Germline loops: CDR1 SGHRS, CDR2 YFSETQ. The CDR3 has 15 residues. DNA for the CDR3: TGCGCCAGCAGCCAGACAGGGATTAACACCGGGGAGCTGTTTTTT. This sequence encodes CASSQTGINTGELFF. The full variable domain, completed using reference TRBV5-1 and TRBJ2-2, is KAGVTQTPRYLIKTRGQQVTLSCSPISGHRSVSWYQQTPGQGLQFLFEYFSETQRNKGNFPGRFSGRQFSNSRSEMNVSTLELGDSALYLCASSQTGINTGELFFGEGSRLTVL.